This TCR beta chain stems from a study of blood T cell repertoires in COVID-19. Study overall: Collection of acute and convalescent COVID-19 samples took place in the United States, Italy and Spain. T cells, B-cell-depleted T cells, or PBMCs provided the cDNA or gDNA that served as material.

Original processing notes: It was from reference gene primer amplification that nucleated cell counts were estimated. This table comes from immunoSEQ multiplex PCR, and its TCRdb copy is limited to in-frame clones, with some not included. V, J and clone size derive from that table, while D and trimming were established from the DNA sequence. The sample includes 390,000 or so clones, just under 90% of them seen just once. The table lists this clone with a few counts. This CDR3 has 13 amino acids. Trimming took off 3 bases at V and 7 bases at J, with 9 bases between the two ends. CDR1 is SNHLY and CDR2 is FYNNEI in the germline V gene. Participant reports of clinical history set cohort assignment.

The TCR originated in a woman in her forties or fifties who had recovered from COVID-19. Input material: PBMCs or T cells enriched from blood (not recorded which). This rearrangement joins TRBV2 to TRBJ1-4; D unresolved. The CDR3 nucleotides read TGTGCCAGCAGTGAGATACGGGGTGAAAAACTGTTTTTT. Amino acid sequence: CASSEIRGEKLFF.